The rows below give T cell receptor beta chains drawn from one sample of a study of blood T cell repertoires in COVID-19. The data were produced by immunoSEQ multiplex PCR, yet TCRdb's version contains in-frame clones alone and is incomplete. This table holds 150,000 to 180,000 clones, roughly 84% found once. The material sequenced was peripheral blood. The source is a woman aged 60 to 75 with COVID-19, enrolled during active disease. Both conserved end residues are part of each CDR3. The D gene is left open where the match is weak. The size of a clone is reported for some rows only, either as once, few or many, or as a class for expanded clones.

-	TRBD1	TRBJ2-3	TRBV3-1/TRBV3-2	CASSLRTGYRADTQYF	TGTGCCAGCAGCCTCAGGACAGGGTATAGGGCAGATACGCAGTATTTT
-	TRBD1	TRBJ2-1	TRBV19	CASSIVQGANEQFF	TGTGCCAGTAGTATAGTACAGGGGGCGAATGAGCAGTTCTTC
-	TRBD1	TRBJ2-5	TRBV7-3	CASSKTGGRGQETQYF	TGTGCCAGCAGTAAGACAGGGGGCCGGGGGCAAGAGACCCAGTACTTC
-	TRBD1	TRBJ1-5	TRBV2	CASSPGTGDYQPQHF	TGTGCCAGCAGTCCCGGGACAGGGGACTATCAGCCCCAGCATTTT
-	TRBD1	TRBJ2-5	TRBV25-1	CASSNPGTGEETQYF	TGTGCCAGCAGTAACCCCGGGACAGGGGAGGAGACCCAGTACTTC
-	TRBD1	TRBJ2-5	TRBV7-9	CASSPQGNDVETQYF	TGTGCCAGCAGCCCACAGGGGAACGATGTCGAGACCCAGTACTTC
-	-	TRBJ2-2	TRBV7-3	CASSNSTLNTGELFF	TGTGCCAGCAGCAACTCGACACTCAACACCGGGGAGCTGTTTTTT
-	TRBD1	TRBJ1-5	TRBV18	CASSPRRQGDLKSNQPQHF	TGTGCCAGCTCACCCCGGCGGCAGGGGGATTTGAAAAGCAATCAGCCCCAGCATTTT
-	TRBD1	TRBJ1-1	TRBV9	CASSVSRGTEAFF	TGTGCCAGCAGCGTCTCCAGGGGGACTGAAGCTTTCTTT
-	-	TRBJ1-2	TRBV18	CASSPKTADNYGYTF	TGTGCCAGCTCACCAAAGACAGCAGACAACTATGGCTACACCTTC
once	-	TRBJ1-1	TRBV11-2	CASSLVAGTTNTEAFF	TGTGCCAGCAGCTTAGTTGCGGGAACGACGAACACTGAAGCTTTCTTT
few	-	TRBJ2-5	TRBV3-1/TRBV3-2	CASSQVGDGETQYF	TGTGCCAGCAGCCAAGTAGGAGACGGGGAGACCCAGTACTTC
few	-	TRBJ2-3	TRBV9	CASSVATASGMSTDTQYF	TGTGCCAGCAGCGTAGCTACAGCCTCAGGGATGAGCACAGATACGCAGTATTTT
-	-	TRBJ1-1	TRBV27	CASSLSTGLVTEAFF	TGTGCCAGCAGTTTATCTACAGGGTTGGTCACTGAAGCTTTCTTT
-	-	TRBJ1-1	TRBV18	CASSPPGVTEAFF	TGTGCCAGCTCACCACCAGGGGTCACTGAAGCTTTCTTT
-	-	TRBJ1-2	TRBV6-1	CASSDSSYQPNYGYTF	TGTGCCAGCAGTGATTCCTCCTATCAACCTAACTATGGCTACACCTTC
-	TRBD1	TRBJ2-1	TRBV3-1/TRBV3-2	CASSFRDSHYNEQFF	TGTGCCAGCAGCTTCCGGGACAGTCACTACAATGAGCAGTTCTTC
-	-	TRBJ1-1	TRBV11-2	CASSLVRGLSTEAFF	TGTGCCAGCAGCTTAGTCAGAGGGTTGAGCACTGAAGCTTTCTTT
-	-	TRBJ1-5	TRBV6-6	CASSYGADNQPQHF	TGTGCCAGCAGTTACGGGGCAGACAATCAGCCCCAGCATTTT
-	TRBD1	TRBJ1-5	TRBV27	CASRTSGQAFYQPQHF	TGTGCCAGCAGGACATCGGGACAGGCCTTCTATCAGCCCCAGCATTTT
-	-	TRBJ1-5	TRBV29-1	CSVGTAGGNQPQHF	TGCAGCGTAGGGACTGCGGGGGGCAATCAGCCCCAGCATTTT
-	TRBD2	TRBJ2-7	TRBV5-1	CASSPRAGGFHEQYF	TGCGCCAGCAGCCCACGAGCGGGGGGCTTTCACGAGCAGTACTTC
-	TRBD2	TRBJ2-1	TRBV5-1	CASSPGLAGGPQNEQFF	TGCGCCAGCAGCCCGGGACTAGCGGGAGGGCCTCAGAATGAGCAGTTCTTC
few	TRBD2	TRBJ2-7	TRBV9	CASSVAPSGRTSSYEQYF	TGTGCCAGCAGCGTAGCACCTAGCGGGAGGACGAGCTCCTACGAGCAGTACTTC
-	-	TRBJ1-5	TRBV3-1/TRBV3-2	CASSQTGNQPQHF	TGTGCCAGCAGCCAAACAGGGAATCAGCCCCAGCATTTT
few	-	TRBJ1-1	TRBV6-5	CASSLGALWNTEAFF	TGTGCCAGCAGTCTGGGCGCGTTGTGGAACACTGAAGCTTTCTTT
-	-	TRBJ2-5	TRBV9	CASSVAGNQETQYF	TGTGCCAGCAGCGTAGCGGGGAACCAAGAGACCCAGTACTTC
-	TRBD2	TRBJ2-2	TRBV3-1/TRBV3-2	CASSPLAGLNTGELFF	TGTGCCAGCAGCCCCCTAGCGGGCCTTAACACCGGGGAGCTGTTTTTT
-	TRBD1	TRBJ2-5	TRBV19	CASSIDRTGWSSQYF	TGTGCCAGTAGTATAGATCGGACAGGGTGGTCGTCCCAGTACTTC
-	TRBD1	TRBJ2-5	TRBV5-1	CASRTGEIETQYF	TGCGCCAGCAGAACAGGGGAAATTGAGACCCAGTACTTC
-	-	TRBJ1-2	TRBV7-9	CASSQEIGQFGYTF	TGTGCCAGCAGCCAAGAAATTGGACAGTTTGGCTACACCTTC
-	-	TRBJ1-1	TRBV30	CAWTALDSWNTEAFF	TGTGCCTGGACCGCCCTGGACAGTTGGAACACTGAAGCTTTCTTT
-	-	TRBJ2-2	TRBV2	CASRGASTGELFF	TGTGCCAGCAGGGGGGCCTCCACCGGGGAGCTGTTTTTT
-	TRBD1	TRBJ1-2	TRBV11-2	CASSFLTGTGGYGYTF	TGTGCCAGCAGTTTTCTTACCGGGACAGGGGGCTATGGCTACACCTTC
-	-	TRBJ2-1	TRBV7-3	CASSYTGNGNEQFF	TGTGCCAGCAGCTACACAGGGAATGGAAATGAGCAGTTCTTC
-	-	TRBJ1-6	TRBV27	CASSPTGNLYNSPLHF	TGTGCCAGCAGTCCCACAGGGAACCTCTATAATTCACCCCTCCACTTT
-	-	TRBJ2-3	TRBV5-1	CASSLTGRPSTDTQYF	TGCGCCAGCAGCCTAACGGGAAGGCCGTCCACAGATACGCAGTATTTT
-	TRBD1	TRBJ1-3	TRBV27	CASSGRQGAGNTIYF	TGTGCCAGCAGCGGTCGACAGGGGGCAGGAAACACCATATATTTT